The text below deals with one T cell receptor (beta chain). Its matching antigen is unknown. The sample originates from a study of shared clonotypes between healthy human individuals. Study-wide results and limits: It was expected that sequencing depth would affect clonotype sharing among donors.

The CDR3 consists of 14 residues. Per germline, CDR1 MNHEY and CDR2 SMNVEV (reference sequence). The V and J ends lost 1 base and 5 bases respectively, with 11 bases between them. Donation came from healthy HIV-negative adults that had no recent acute infections or vaccinations. A CD45RA-negative memory subset and a CD45RA+ naive subset were separated from the CD4+ cells. The assay was run at deep level. The assay was immunoSEQ multiplex PCR, and TCRdb's table has in-frame clones only and misses some. The table has hundreds of thousands of clones, 74% seen once. Input material: memory CD4+ T cells sorted from blood. Subset described: CD45RA-negative fraction. The chain links TRBV27 to TRBJ2-5; D tentatively fits TRBD1 or TRBD2 (6 bases each). The sequence was obtained from a woman in her twenties or thirties in good health. CDR3 in amino acids: CASSLYRGRETQYF. In DNA form, the CDR3 reads TGTGCCAGCAGTTTATATCGGGGGCGGGAGACCCAGTACTTC.